This T cell receptor beta chain comes out of a study of blood T cell repertoires in COVID-19. Everyone who took part was roughly 18 to 89 years old, and they came from 20 to 25 US areas. Each recovered donor of Cohort 3 presented with two negative PCRs, clearance, or symptom resolution. Original data processing: Estimated nucleated cell counts came from reference gene primer amplification. Produced via immunoSEQ multiplex PCR; TCRdb's table is partial and in-frame only. That table supplies the V and J calls and clone size; D and trimming were determined from the DNA. The top ten clones hold approximately 1.2% of a sample with some 420,000 clones, around 89% of them seen once. CDR3 size: 13 residues. V lost 6 bases and J 6 bases, leaving 11 bases between the germline ends. Germline V lookup: CDR1 SGHDN, CDR2 FVKESK.

The genes are TRBV14 and TRBJ2-2, with D possibly being TRBD1 (5 bases). Sequences were obtained from PBMCs or T cells enriched from blood (not recorded which). The TCR originated in a man aged 25-45 years who had recovered from COVID-19. The CDR3 spells CASRPGHSGELFF. The CDR3 bases are TGTGCCAGCAGACCAGGGCACTCCGGGGAGCTGTTTTTT.